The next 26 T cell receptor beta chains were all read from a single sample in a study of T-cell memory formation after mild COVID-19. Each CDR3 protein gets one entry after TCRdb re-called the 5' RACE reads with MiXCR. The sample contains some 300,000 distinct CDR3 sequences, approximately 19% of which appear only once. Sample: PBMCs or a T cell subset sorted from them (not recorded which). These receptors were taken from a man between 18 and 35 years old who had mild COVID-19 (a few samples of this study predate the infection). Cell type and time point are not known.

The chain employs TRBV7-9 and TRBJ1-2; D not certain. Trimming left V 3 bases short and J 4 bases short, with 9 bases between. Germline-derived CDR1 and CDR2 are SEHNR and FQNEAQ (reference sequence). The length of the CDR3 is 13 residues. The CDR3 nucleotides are TGTGCCAGCAGCTTCGGGGTAATCTATGGCTACACCTTC. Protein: CASSFGVIYGYTF. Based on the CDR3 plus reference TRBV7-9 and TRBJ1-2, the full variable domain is DTGVSQNPRHKITKRGQNVTFRCDPISEHNRLYWYRQTLGQGPEFLTYFQNEAQLEKSRLLSDRFSAERPKGSFSTLEIQRTEQGDSAMYLCASSFGVIYGYTFGSGTRLTVV.

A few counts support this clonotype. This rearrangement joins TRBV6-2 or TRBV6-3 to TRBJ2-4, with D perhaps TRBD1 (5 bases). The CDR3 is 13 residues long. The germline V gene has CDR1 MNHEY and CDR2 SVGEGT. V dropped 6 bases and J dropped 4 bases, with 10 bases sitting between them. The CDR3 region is CASRWTLKNIQYF. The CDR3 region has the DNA TGTGCCAGCAGGTGGACACTGAAAAACATTCAGTACTTC.

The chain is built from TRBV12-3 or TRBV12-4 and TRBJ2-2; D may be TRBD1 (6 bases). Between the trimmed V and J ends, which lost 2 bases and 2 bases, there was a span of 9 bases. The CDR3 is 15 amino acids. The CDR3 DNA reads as TGTGCCAGCAGTTTATTACAGGGTAACACCGGGGAGCTGTTTTTT. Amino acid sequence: CASSLLQGNTGELFF.

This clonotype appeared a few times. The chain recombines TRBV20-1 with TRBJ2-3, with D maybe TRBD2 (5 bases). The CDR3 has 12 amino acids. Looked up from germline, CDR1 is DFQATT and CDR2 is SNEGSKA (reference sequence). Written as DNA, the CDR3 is TGCAGAGTAGGACTGGACACAGATACGCAGTATTTT. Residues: CRVGLDTDTQYF.

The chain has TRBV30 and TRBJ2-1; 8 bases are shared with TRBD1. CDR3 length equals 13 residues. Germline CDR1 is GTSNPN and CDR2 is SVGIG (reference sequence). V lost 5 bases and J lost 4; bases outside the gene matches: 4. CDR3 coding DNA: TGTGCCTGGCGGTGGACAGGGTACAATGAGCAGTTCTTC. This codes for CAWRWTGYNEQFF.

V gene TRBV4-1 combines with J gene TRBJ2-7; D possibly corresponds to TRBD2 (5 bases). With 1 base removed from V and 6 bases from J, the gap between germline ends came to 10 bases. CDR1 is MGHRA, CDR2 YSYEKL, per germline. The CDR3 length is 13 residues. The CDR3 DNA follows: TGCGCCAGCAGCCAAGTTACCGAGGGCGAGCAGTACGTC. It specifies CASSQVTEGEQYV.

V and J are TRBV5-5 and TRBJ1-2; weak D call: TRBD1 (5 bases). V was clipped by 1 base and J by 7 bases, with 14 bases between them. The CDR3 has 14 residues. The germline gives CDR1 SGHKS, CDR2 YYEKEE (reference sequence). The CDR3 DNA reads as TGTGCCAGCAGCTTGCAACAGGCATCGTCTGGCTACACCTTC. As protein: CASSLQQASSGYTF.

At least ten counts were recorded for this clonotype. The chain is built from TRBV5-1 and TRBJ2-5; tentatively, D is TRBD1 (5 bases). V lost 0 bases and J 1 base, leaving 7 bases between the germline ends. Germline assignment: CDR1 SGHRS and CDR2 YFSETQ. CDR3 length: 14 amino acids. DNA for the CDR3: TGCGCCAGCAGCTTGGGACAGATCCAAGAGACCCAGTACTTC. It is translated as CASSLGQIQETQYF.

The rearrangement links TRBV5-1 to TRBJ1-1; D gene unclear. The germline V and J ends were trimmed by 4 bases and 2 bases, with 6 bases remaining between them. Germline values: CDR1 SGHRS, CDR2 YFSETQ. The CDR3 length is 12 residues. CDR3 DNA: TGCGCCAGCAGCACGGACAACACTGAAGCTTTCTTT. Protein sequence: CASSTDNTEAFF.

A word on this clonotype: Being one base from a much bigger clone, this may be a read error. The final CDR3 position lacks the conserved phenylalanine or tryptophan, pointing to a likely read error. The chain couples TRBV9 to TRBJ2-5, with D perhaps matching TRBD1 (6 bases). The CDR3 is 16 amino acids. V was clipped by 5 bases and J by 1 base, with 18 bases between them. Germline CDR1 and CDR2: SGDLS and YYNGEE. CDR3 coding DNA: TGTGCCAGCAGTCTGGCGAGAGGGGGATTCCAAGAGACCCAGTACTTA. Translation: CASSLARGGFQETQYL.

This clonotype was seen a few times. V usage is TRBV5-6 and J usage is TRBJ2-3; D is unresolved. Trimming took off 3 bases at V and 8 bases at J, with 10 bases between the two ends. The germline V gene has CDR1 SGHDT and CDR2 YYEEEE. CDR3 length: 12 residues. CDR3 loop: CASSSVTGTQYF. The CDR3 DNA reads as TGTGCCAGCAGCTCGGTTACGGGTACGCAGTATTTT.

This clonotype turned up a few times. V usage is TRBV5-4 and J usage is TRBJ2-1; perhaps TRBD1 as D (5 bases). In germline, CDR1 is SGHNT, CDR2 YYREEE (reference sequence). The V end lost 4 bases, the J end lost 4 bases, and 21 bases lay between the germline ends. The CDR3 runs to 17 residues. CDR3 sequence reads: CASSLWTPGVGYNEQFF. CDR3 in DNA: TGTGCCAGCAGCCTTTGGACACCCGGAGTTGGGTACAATGAGCAGTTCTTC.

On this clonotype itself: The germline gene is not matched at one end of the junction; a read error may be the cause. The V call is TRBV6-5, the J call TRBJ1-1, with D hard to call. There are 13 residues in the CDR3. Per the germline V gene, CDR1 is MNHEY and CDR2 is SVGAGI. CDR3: CASTPARGTEAFF. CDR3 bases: TGTGCCAGCACCCCTGCCCGGGGTACTGAAGCCTTCTTT.

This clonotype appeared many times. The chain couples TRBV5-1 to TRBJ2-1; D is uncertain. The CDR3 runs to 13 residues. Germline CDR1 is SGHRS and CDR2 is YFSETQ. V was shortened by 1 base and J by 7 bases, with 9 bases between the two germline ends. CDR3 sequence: CASSLIPWNEQFF. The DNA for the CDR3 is TGCGCCAGCAGCTTGATTCCTTGGAATGAGCAGTTCTTC.

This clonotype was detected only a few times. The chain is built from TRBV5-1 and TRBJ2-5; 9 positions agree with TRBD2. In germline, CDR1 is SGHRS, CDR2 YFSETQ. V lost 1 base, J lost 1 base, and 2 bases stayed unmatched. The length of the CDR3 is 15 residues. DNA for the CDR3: TGCGCCAGCAGCTTGAATAGCGGGGGCCAAGAGACCCAGTACTTC. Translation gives CASSLNSGGQETQYF.

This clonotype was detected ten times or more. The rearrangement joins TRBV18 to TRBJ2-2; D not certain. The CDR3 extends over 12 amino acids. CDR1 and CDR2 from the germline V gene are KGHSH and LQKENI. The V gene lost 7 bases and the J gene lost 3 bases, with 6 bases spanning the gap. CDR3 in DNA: TGTGCCAGCTTCACTTACACCGGGGAGCTGTTTTTT. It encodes CASFTYTGELFF.

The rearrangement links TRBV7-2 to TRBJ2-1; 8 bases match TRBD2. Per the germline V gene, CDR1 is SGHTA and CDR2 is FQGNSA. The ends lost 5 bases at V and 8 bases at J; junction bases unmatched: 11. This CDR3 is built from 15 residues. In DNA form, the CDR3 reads TGTGCCAGCAGCCAAACGGGGACTAGGACGGATGAGCAGTTCTTC. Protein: CASSQTGTRTDEQFF.

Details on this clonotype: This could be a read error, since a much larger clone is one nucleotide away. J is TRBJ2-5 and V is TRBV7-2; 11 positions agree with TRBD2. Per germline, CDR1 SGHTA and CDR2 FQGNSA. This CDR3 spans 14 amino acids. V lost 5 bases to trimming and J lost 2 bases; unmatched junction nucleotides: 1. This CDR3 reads CASSRLAGQETQYF. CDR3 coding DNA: TGTGCCAGCAGCCGACTAGCGGGACAAGAGACCCAGTACTTC.

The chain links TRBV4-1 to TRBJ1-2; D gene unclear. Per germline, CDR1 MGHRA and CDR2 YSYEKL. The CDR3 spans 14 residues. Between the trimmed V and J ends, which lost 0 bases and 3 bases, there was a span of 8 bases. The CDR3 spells CASSQDWIYYGYTF. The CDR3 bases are TGCGCCAGCAGCCAAGATTGGATTTACTATGGCTACACCTTC.

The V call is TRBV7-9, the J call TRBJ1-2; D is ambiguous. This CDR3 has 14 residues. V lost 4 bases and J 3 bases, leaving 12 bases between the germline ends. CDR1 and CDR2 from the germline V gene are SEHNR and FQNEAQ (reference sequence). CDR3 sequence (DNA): TGTGCCAGCAGCTCCTCGGACGGGGACTATGGCTACACCTTC. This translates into CASSSSDGDYGYTF.

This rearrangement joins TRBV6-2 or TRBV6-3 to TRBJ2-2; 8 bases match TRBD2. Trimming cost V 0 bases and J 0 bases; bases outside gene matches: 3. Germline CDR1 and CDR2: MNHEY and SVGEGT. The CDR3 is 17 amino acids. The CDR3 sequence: CASSYSSAGANTGELFF. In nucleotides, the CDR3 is TGTGCCAGCAGTTACTCGTCAGCGGGGGCGAACACCGGGGAGCTGTTTTTT.

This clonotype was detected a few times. CDR3 region: CASTYGGGQVTGANVLTF. CDR3 bases: TGTGCCAGCACTTACGGGGGAGGACAGGTAACCGGGGCCAACGTCCTGACTTTC. This chain links TRBV4-2 with TRBJ2-6; weak D call: TRBD1 (7 bases). Deletions cut 7 bases from V and 4 bases from J, with 23 bases between. The CDR3 has 18 residues. Looked up from germline, CDR1 is LGHNA and CDR2 is YNFKEQ.

In nucleotides, the CDR3 is TGCAGTGCTAGAGTAGGGTCCCCTAATTCACCCCTCCACTTT. It encodes CSARVGSPNSPLHF. The rearrangement links TRBV20-1 to TRBJ1-6; D remains unclear. Germline CDR1 and CDR2: DFQATT and SNEGSKA (reference sequence). Trimming removed 1 base from V and 6 bases from J, with 10 bases in between. CDR3 length: 14 amino acids.

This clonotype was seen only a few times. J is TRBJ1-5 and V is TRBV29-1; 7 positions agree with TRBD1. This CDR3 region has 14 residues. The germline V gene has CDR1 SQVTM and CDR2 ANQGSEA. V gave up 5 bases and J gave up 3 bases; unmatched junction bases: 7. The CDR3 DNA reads TGCAGCGTTAGACAGGGACAGAACAATCAGCCCCAGCATTTT. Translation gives CSVRQGQNNQPQHF.

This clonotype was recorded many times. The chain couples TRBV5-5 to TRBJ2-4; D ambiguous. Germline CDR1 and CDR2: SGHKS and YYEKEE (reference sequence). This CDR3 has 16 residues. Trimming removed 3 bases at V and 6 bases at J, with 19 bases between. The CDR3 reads CASSSPNTRRGNIQYF. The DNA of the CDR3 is TGTGCCAGCAGCTCACCGAATACCCGTCGCGGAAACATTCAGTACTTC.

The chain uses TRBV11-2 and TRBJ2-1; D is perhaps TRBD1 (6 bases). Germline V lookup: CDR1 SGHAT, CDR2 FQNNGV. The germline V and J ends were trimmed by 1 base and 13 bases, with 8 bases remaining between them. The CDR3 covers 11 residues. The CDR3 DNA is TGTGCCAGCAGCTTAGGGGACACACAGTTCTTC. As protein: CASSLGDTQFF. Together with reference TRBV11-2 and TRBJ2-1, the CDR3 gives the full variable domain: EAGVAQSPRYKIIEKRQSVAFWCNPISGHATLYWYQQILGQGPKLLIQFQNNGVVDDSQLPKDRFSAERLKGVDSTLKIQPAKLEDSAVYLCASSLGDTQFFGPGTRLTVL.